In this sample, the clone carrying this T cell receptor beta chain turned up once. The entry originates in a study of blood T cell repertoires in COVID-19. The CDR3 is made up of 12 amino acids. V was clipped by 6 bases and J by 9 bases, with 12 bases between them. Repertoires were generated with immunoSEQ multiplex PCR, while TCRdb's copy carries only in-frame clones and drops some. The sample consists of roughly 200,000 clones, roughly 76% of them appearing once. Sequenced sample: peripheral blood. V usage is TRBV12-3 or TRBV12-4 and J usage is TRBJ2-1, with a weak D call TRBD2 (6 bases). The clonotype was recovered from a woman in her thirties or forties with COVID-19, enrolled during active disease. The CDR3 DNA follows: TGTGCCAGCAGCGGCGGGACGGTTGAGCAGTTCTTC. Its translation: CASSGGTVEQFF.